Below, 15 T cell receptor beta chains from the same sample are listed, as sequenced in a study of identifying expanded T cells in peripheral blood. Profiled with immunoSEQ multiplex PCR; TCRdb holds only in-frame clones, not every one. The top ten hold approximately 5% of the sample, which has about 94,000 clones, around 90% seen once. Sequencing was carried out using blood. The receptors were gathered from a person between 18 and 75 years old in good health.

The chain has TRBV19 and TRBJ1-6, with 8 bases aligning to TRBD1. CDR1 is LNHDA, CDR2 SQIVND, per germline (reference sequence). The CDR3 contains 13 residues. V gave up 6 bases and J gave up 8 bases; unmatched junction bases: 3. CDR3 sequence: CASRTGGDSPLHF. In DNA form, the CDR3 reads TGTGCCAGTAGAACAGGGGGGGATTCACCCCTCCACTTT.

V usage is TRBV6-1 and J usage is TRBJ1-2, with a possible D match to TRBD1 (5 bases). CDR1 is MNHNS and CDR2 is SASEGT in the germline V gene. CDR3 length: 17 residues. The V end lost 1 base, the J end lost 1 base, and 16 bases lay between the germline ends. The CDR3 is CASSEVGARDINYGYTF. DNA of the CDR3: TGTGCCAGCAGTGAAGTGGGAGCCAGGGATATTAACTATGGCTACACCTTC.

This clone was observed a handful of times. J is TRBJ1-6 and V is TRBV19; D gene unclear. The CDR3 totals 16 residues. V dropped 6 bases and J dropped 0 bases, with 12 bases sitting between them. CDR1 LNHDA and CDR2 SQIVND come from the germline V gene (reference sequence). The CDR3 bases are TGTGCCAGTAGGGGAGCCAGGCTCTCCTATAATTCACCCCTCCACTTT. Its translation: CASRGARLSYNSPLHF.

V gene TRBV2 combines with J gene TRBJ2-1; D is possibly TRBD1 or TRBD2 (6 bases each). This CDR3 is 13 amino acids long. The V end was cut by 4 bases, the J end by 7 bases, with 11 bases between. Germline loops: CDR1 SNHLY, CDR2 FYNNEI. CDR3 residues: CASSGGARNEQFF. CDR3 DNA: TGTGCCAGCAGTGGGGGGGCGCGAAATGAGCAGTTCTTC.

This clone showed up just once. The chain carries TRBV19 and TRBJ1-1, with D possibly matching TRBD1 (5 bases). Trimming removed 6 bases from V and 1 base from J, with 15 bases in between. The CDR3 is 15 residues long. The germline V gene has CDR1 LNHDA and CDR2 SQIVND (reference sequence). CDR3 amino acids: CASSRDGTANTEAFF. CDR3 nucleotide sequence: TGTGCCAGTAGCCGAGACGGGACCGCGAACACTGAAGCTTTCTTT. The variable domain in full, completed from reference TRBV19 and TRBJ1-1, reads DGGITQSPKYLFRKEGQNVTLSCEQNLNHDAMYWYRQDPGQGLRLIYYSQIVNDFQKGDIAEGYSVSREKKESFPLTVTSAQKNPTAFYLCASSRDGTANTEAFFGQGTRLTVV.

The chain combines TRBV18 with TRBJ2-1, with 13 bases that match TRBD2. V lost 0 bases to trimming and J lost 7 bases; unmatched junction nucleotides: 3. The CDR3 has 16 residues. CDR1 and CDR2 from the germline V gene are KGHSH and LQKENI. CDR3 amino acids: CASSPPGTSGENEQFF. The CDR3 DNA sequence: TGTGCCAGCTCACCACCGGGGACTAGCGGGGAAAATGAGCAGTTCTTC.

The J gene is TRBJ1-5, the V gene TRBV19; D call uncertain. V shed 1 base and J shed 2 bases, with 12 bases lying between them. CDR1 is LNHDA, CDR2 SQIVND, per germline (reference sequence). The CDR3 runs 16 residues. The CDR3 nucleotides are TGTGCCAGTAGTATAGTGACTTCGGGCGGCAATCAGCCCCAGCATTTT. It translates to CASSIVTSGGNQPQHF.

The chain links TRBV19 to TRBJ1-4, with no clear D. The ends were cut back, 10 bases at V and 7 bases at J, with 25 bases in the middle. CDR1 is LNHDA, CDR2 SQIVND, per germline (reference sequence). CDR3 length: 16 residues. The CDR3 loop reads CATAENEAGLGEKLFF. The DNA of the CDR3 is TGTGCCACCGCGGAAAACGAGGCCGGGTTGGGTGAAAAACTGTTTTTT.

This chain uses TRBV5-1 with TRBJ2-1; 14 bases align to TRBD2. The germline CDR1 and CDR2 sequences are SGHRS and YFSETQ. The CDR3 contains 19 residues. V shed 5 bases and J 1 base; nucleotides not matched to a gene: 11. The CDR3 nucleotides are TGCGCCAGCAGATCCGGCGGGACTAGCGGGAGCGTTTCCTACAATGAGCAGTTCTTC. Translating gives CASRSGGTSGSVSYNEQFF.

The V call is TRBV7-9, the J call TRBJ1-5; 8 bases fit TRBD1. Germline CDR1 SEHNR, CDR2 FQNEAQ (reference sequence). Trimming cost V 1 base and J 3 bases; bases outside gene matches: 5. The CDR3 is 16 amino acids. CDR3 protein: CASSLGAGGPNQPQHF. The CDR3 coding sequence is TGTGCCAGCAGCTTAGGGGCAGGGGGCCCCAATCAGCCCCAGCATTTT. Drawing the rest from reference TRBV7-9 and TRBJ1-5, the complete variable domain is DTGVSQNPRHKITKRGQNVTFRCDPISEHNRLYWYRQTLGQGPEFLTYFQNEAQLEKSRLLSDRFSAERPKGSFSTLEIQRTEQGDSAMYLCASSLGAGGPNQPQHFGDGTRLSIL.

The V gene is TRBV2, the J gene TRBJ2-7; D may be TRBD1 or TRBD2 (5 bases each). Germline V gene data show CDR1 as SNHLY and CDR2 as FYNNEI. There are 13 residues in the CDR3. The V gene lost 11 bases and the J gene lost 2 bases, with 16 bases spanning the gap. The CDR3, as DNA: TGTGCCGTCGGGGCGGACCGTCCCTACGAGCAGTACTTC. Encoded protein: CAVGADRPYEQYF.

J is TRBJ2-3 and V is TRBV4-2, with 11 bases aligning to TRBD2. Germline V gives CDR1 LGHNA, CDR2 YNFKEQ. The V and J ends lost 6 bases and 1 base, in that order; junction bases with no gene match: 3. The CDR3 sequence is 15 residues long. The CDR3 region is CASRPSGGRTDTQYF. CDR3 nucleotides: TGTGCCAGCAGACCTAGCGGGGGGCGCACAGATACGCAGTATTTT.

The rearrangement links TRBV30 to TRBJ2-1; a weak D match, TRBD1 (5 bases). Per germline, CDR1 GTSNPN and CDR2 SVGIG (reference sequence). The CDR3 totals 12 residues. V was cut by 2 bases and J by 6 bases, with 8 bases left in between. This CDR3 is CAWSMGPNEQFF. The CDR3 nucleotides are TGTGCCTGGAGTATGGGGCCCAATGAGCAGTTCTTC.

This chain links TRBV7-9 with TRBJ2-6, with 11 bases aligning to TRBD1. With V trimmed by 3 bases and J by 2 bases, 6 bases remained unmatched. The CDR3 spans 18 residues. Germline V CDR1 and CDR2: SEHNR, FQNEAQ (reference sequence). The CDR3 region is CASSFTLGQGAGANVLTF. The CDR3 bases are TGTGCCAGCAGCTTCACATTGGGACAGGGGGCTGGGGCCAACGTCCTGACTTTC.

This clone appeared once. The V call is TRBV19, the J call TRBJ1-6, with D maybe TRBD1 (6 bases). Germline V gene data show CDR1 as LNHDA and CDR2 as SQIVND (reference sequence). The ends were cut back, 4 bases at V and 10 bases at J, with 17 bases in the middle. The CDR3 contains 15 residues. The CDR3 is CASSTQQGVRSPLHF. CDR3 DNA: TGTGCCAGTAGTACGCAACAGGGAGTAAGGTCACCCCTCCACTTT.